This TCR beta chain emerged from a study of immune heterogeneity within non-small cell lung tumors. Template input, which was bulk tumor genomic DNA, totaled 600 ng per sample. While surgery was under way, several biopsies spaced far apart were taken per primary tumor. Samples came from untreated patients having curative surgery for newly diagnosed non-small cell lung cancer. Samples were obtained from newly diagnosed non-small cell lung cancer patients who were having surgery with curative intent. A first 10-cycle multiplex round used 32 V-gene and 13 J-gene primers on TCR beta CDR3. TCRdb called the multiplex PCR reads again in MiXCR, with one record for every CDR3 protein. The sample has about 4,600 distinct CDR3 sequences; 30% to 40% are singletons. V lost 8 bases to trimming and J lost 0 bases, with 11 bases between them. The CDR3 consists of 13 residues. Germline values: CDR1 MNHEY, CDR2 SVGEGT.

Concerning this clonotype: A read error may be the cause here, since a much bigger clone is one base away.

The sequencing input was lung tumor tissue. This chain joins TRBV6-2 or TRBV6-3 and TRBJ2-7; D is undetermined. This clonotype was sampled from a woman aged 45-60 years with non-small cell lung cancer. In DNA, the CDR3 is TGTGCCAGCGGGAACTTCCTCTCCTACGAGCAGTACTTC. Translated, it gives CASGNFLSYEQYF.